These T cell receptor beta chains were read from a single sample in a study of control samples from healthy donors and cancer patients. The assay was immunoSEQ multiplex PCR, and TCRdb's table has in-frame clones only and misses some. The sample has 200,000 or so clones; roughly 94% are singletons. The specimen was blood. The origin of the receptors is a man aged 50 or older in good health. CDR3s leave out the opening cysteine and the closing phenylalanine or tryptophan.

CDR3 length: 12; V gene: TRBV9; CDR3 protein: ASSVDPLNSPLH
CDR3 length: 14; V gene: TRBV7-9; CDR3 protein: ASSLAGRGGNQPQH
CDR3 length: 12; V gene: TRBV5-1; CDR3 protein: ASSLTGDGEKLF
CDR3 length: 12; V gene: TRBV6-5; CDR3 protein: ASSYSQGSGGYT
CDR3 length: 13; V gene: TRBV5-1; CDR3 protein: ASSYSGTGGYEQY
CDR3 length: 13; V gene: TRBV7-9; CDR3 protein: AIPGGVPYNSPLH
CDR3 length: 12; V gene: TRBV5-1; CDR3 protein: ASSLADSQETQY
CDR3 length: 11; V gene: TRBV11-3; CDR3 protein: ASSLVSTGELF
CDR3 length: 12; V gene: TRBV2; CDR3 protein: ASSEDSSAQPQH
CDR3 length: 10; V gene: TRBV7-9; CDR3 protein: ASSSGGVRQY